One and the same sample provided the 9 T cell receptor beta chains below, sequenced in a study of blood T cell repertoires in COVID-19. TCRdb's copy holds only in-frame clones and misses some; the assay was immunoSEQ multiplex PCR. The table lists under 250,000 clones, over 80% of them singletons. Sequencing was carried out using PBMCs or T cells enriched from blood (not recorded which). The receptor set was obtained from a woman aged 40-49 years who had been exposed to COVID-19.

V usage is TRBV28 and J usage is TRBJ1-5; no firm D call. The CDR3 runs 11 residues. V lost 4 bases and J lost 9, with 7 bases in between. Germline-derived CDR1 and CDR2 are MDHEN and SYDVKM. The CDR3: CASSSPGPQHF. CDR3 nucleotide sequence: TGTGCCAGCAGTTCCCCCGGGCCCCAGCATTTT.

J is TRBJ2-7 and V is TRBV7-9; D is unresolved. CDR3 length: 16 amino acids. V lost 4 bases, J lost 0 bases, and 16 bases lay in between. CDR1 is SEHNR and CDR2 is FQNEAQ in the germline V gene (reference sequence). CDR3 loop: CASSSGHLQNSYEQYV. The CDR3, as DNA: TGTGCCAGCAGCTCAGGCCATCTTCAAAACTCCTACGAGCAGTACGTC.

The rearrangement joins TRBV7-8 to TRBJ2-1, with TRBD2 identical over 12 bases. V gave up 1 base and J gave up 2 bases; unmatched junction bases: 6. This CDR3 is built from 18 residues. CDR1 SGHVS and CDR2 FQNEAQ come from the germline V gene. CDR3 residues: CASSLGLAGGITYNEQFF. The CDR3 nucleotides read TGTGCCAGCAGCTTAGGGCTAGCGGGAGGGATAACCTACAATGAGCAGTTCTTC.

The V gene is TRBV28, the J gene TRBJ1-3; 9 bases map to TRBD1. Germline V CDR1 and CDR2: MDHEN, SYDVKM. With 7 bases clipped from V and 1 base from J, the junction kept 8 bases outside the gene matches. This CDR3 region has 16 residues. The CDR3 protein is CASTNRDRVSGNTIYF. CDR3 DNA sequence: TGTGCCAGCACGAACCGGGACAGGGTTTCTGGAAACACCATATATTTT.

V gene TRBV5-8 combines with J gene TRBJ2-1, with 7 bases matching TRBD1. CDR1 is SGHTS and CDR2 is YDEGEE in the germline V gene. CDR3 length: 14 residues. The junction had 7 bases not matched to a gene; V was cut back by 4 bases and J by 6 bases. The CDR3 DNA is TGTGCCAGCAGCACCGGGACAGACTCCAATGAGCAGTTCTTC. Protein: CASSTGTDSNEQFF.

The genes are TRBV11-3 and TRBJ2-1; 7 bases are shared with TRBD2. The germline gives CDR1 SGHNT, CDR2 YENEEA. Trimming removed 6 bases from V and 3 bases from J; junction bases left unmatched: 5. CDR3 length equals 14 residues. The CDR3 coding sequence is TGTGCCAGCAGAGATCGGGACTACTACAATGAGCAGTTCTTC. Translating gives CASRDRDYYNEQFF.

This clone was observed once. The chain links TRBV3-1 (or the pseudogene TRBV3-2) to TRBJ2-3, with 11 bases matching TRBD2. The ends lost 3 bases at V and 4 bases at J; junction bases unmatched: 3. From germline, CDR1 is LGHDT and CDR2 YNNKEL (reference sequence). The CDR3 is 15 amino acids. The chain's CDR3 is CASSQGLADADTQYF. CDR3 DNA: TGTGCCAGCAGCCAGGGACTAGCGGACGCAGATACGCAGTATTTT.

This chain uses TRBV7-8 with TRBJ1-5; D is unclear. The CDR3 is 14 residues long. Germline V gives CDR1 SGHVS, CDR2 FQNEAQ. V lost 3 bases to trimming and J lost 2 bases, with 8 bases between them. The CDR3: CASSFHFGNQPQHF. The CDR3 region has the DNA TGTGCCAGCAGCTTCCACTTCGGCAATCAGCCCCAGCATTTT.

This chain links TRBV25-1 with TRBJ2-5, with 10 nucleotides matching TRBD1. The length of the CDR3 is 16 residues. CDR1 and CDR2 from the germline V gene are MGHDK and SYGVNS. With V trimmed by 4 bases and J by 2 bases, 7 bases remained unmatched. CDR3 in amino acids: CASSAWTGGQQETQYF. CDR3 nucleotides: TGTGCCAGCAGTGCATGGACAGGGGGACAGCAAGAGACCCAGTACTTC.